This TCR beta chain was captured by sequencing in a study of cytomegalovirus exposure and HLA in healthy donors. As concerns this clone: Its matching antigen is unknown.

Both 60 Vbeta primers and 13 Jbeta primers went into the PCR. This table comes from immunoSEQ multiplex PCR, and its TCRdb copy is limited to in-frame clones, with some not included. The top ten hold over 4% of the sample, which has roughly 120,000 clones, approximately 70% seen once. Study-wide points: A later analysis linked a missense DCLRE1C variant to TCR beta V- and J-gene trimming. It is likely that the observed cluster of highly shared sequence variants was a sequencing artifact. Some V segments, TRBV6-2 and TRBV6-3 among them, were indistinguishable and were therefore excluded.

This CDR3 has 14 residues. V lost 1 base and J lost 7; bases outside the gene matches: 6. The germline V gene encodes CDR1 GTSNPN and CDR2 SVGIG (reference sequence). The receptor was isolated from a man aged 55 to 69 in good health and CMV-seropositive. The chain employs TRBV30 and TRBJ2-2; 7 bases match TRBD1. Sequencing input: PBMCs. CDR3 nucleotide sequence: TGTGCCTGGAGTGCAAACAGGGGAATCGGGGAGCTGTTTTTT. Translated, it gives CAWSANRGIGELFF.